What follows are 5 T cell receptor beta chains derived from one specimen sequenced in a study of cytomegalovirus exposure and HLA in healthy donors. PCR employed 60 Vbeta and 13 Jbeta primers. The protocol was immunoSEQ multiplex PCR, while the TCRdb copy is restricted to in-frame clones and leaves out a portion. The sample records about 69,000 clones, approximately 80% being singletons. The specimen sequenced was PBMCs. The receptors originated from a man younger than 35 in good health and CMV-seronegative.

This sequence joins TRBV5-1 and TRBJ1-1; D not certain. Trimming removed 1 base at V and 1 base at J, with 8 bases between. Germline-derived CDR1 and CDR2 are SGHRS and YFSETQ. This CDR3 region has 14 residues. Here the CDR3 DNA reads TGCGCCAGCAGCTTGAATTTCGGGAACACTGAAGCTTTCTTT. Translating gives CASSLNFGNTEAFF.

This sequence joins TRBV5-8 and TRBJ1-4; D gene unclear. The V gene lost 0 bases and the J gene lost 10 bases, with 16 bases spanning the gap. CDR1 SGHTS and CDR2 YDEGEE come from the germline V gene. The CDR3 length is 15 residues. The CDR3 DNA follows: TGTGCCAGCAGCTTGGGGCACCCTATTCGAGGAAAACTGTTTTTT. Its protein is CASSLGHPIRGKLFF. Filled out from reference TRBV5-8 and TRBJ1-4, the complete variable domain reads EAGVTQSPTHLIKTRGQQATLRCSPISGHTSVYWYQQALGLGLQFLLWYDEGEERNRGNFPPRFSGRQFPNYSSELNVNALELEDSALYLCASSLGHPIRGKLFFGSGTQLSVL.

The chain links TRBV2 to TRBJ1-2, with D maybe TRBD1 (5 bases). Germline V CDR1 and CDR2: SNHLY, FYNNEI. The CDR3 length is 17 residues. V lost 0 bases to trimming and J lost 0 bases, with 14 bases between them. The CDR3 DNA is TGTGCCAGCAGTGAAGCCCGGGACTCTCCCCCTAACTATGGCTACACCTTC. Translated, it gives CASSEARDSPPNYGYTF.

The CDR3 DNA reads as TGTGCCAGCAGTGTCAGCGCCGATAGCAATCAGCCCCAGCATTTT. As protein: CASSVSADSNQPQHF. The gene calls are TRBV6-1 and TRBJ1-5; D is ambiguous. Germline CDR1 reads MNHNS; CDR2 reads SASEGT. The CDR3 totals 15 residues. Trimming stripped 4 bases from V and 0 bases from J, with 10 bases between.

The V call is TRBV5-1, the J call TRBJ2-2, with 9 bases lining up with TRBD2. Germline CDR1 is SGHRS and CDR2 is YFSETQ. The J segment lost 1 base and the V segment lost 0 bases, leaving 7 bases of the junction unmatched. This CDR3 has 18 residues. CDR3 loop: CASSLDWAGGLNTGELFF. CDR3 sequence (DNA): TGCGCCAGCAGCTTGGATTGGGCGGGGGGGCTGAACACCGGGGAGCTGTTTTTT.